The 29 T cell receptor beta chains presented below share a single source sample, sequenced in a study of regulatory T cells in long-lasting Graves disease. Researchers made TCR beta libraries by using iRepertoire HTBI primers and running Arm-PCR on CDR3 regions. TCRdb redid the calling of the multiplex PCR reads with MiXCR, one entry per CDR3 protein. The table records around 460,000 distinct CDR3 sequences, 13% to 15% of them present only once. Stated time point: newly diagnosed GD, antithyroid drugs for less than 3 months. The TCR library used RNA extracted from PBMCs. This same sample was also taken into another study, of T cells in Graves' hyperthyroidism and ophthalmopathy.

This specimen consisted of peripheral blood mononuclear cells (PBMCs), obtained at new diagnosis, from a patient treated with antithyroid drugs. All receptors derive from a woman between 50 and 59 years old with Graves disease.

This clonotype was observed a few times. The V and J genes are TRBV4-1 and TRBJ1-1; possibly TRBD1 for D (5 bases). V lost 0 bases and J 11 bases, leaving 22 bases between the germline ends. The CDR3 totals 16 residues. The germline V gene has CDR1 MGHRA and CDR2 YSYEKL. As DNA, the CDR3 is TGCGCCAGCAGCCAAGAGGGCTGGGGACTCCAAGCGGGGGCTTTCTTT. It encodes CASSQEGWGLQAGAFF.

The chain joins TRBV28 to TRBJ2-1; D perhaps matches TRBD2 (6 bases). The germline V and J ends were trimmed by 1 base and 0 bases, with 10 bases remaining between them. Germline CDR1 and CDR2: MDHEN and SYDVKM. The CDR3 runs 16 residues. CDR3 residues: CASSLSGVASYNEQFF. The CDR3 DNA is TGTGCCAGCAGTTTATCGGGAGTGGCCTCCTACAATGAGCAGTTCTTC.

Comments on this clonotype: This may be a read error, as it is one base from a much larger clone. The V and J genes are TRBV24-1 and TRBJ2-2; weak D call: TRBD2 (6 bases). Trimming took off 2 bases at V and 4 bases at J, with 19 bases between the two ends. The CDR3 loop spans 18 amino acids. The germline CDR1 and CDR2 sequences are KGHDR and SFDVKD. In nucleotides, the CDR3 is TGTGCCACCAGTGATTCCCGACTAGTGGGAGAAAGCACCGGGGAGCTGTTTTTT. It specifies CATSDSRLVGESTGELFF.

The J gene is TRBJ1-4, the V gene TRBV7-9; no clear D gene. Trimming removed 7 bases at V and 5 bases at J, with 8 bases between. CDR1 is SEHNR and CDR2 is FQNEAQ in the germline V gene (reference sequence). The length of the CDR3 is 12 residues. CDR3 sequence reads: CASNLGNEKLFF. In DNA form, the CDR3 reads TGTGCCAGCAATCTGGGGAATGAAAAACTGTTTTTT.

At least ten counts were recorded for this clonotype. Here the CDR3 DNA reads TGTGCCAGCAGCCAAGGACAGGGCGGGGATCAGCCCCAGCATTTT. This codes for CASSQGQGGDQPQHF. The chain has TRBV3-1 and TRBJ1-5; 7 positions match TRBD1. CDR1 and CDR2 (germline): LGHDT, YNNKEL (reference sequence). This CDR3 region has 15 residues. Trimming at V came to 1 base and at J to 5 bases, leaving 5 bases not matched to a gene.

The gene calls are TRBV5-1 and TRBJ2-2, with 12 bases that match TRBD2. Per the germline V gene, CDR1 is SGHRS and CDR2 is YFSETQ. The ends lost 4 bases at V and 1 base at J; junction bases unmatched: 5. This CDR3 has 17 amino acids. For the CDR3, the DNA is TGCGCCAGCAGCCTCGGACTAGCGGGACAGAACACCGGGGAGCTGTTTTTT. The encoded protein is CASSLGLAGQNTGELFF.

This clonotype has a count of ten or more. The CDR3 here is CASSQAAGLASSTDTQYF. CDR3 sequence (DNA): TGTGCCAGCAGCCAAGCCGCGGGACTAGCGTCTAGCACAGATACGCAGTATTTT. V usage is TRBV14 and J usage is TRBJ2-3, with 10 bases that match TRBD2. The germline gives CDR1 SGHDN, CDR2 FVKESK. J gave up 0 bases and V 1 base, and 7 bases lay outside the gene matches. The CDR3 sequence is 18 residues long.

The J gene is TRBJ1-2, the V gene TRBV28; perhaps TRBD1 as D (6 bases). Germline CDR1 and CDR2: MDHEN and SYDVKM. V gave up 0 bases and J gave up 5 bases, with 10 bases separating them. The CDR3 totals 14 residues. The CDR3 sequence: CASSLWGGAYGYTF. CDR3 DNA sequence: TGTGCCAGCAGTTTATGGGGGGGGGCATATGGCTACACCTTC.

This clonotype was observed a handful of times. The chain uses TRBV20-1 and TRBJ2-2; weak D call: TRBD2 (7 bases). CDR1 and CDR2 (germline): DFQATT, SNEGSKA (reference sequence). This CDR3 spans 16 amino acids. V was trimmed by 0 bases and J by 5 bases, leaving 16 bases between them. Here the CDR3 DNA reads TGCAGTGCTAGAGATCAGGGGAGGGTGGGAACCGGGGAGCTGTTTTTT. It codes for CSARDQGRVGTGELFF.

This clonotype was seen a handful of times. The DNA for the CDR3 is TGTGCCAGCAGCTTGGGTTTCCCTCTACCTAGTTCCTCAGCGAACACCGGGGAGCTGTTTTTT. Translating gives CASSLGFPLPSSSANTGELFF. The chain links TRBV7-9 to TRBJ2-2; D is unresolved. The CDR3 is 21 residues long. Trimming took 3 bases from V and 0 from J, leaving 26 bases between them. Germline lookup yields CDR1 SEHNR and CDR2 FQNEAQ (reference sequence).

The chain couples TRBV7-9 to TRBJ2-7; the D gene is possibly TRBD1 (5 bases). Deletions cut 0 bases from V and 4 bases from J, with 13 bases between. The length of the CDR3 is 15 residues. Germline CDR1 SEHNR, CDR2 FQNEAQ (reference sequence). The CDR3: CASSLAWGLGYEQYF. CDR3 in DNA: TGTGCCAGCAGCTTAGCCTGGGGCCTCGGGTACGAGCAGTACTTC.

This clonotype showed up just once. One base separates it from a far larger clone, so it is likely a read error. The CDR3 loop reads CASSQTYEQCF. The CDR3 DNA sequence: TGTGCCAGCAGTCAGACCTACGAGCAGTGCTTC. V gene TRBV3-1 combines with J gene TRBJ2-7; no definite D call. The CDR3 contains 11 residues. The V gene's germline CDR1 is LGHDT and CDR2 YNNKEL (reference sequence).

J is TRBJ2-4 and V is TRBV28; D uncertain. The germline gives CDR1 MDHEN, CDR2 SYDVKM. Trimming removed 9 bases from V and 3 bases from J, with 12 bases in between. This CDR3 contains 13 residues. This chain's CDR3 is CASTDGYKNIQYF. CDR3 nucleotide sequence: TGTGCCAGTACGGACGGCTACAAAAACATTCAGTACTTC.

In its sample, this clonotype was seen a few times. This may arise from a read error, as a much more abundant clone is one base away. The CDR3 nucleotides are TGCAGTGCCCGAAACCAACTAGCGGGAGGAAATGGGCAGTTCTTC. Amino acid sequence: CSARNQLAGGNGQFF. The chain links TRBV20-1 to TRBJ2-1, with 12 bases lining up with TRBD2. The length of the CDR3 is 15 residues. The germline V gene encodes CDR1 DFQATT and CDR2 SNEGSKA (reference sequence).

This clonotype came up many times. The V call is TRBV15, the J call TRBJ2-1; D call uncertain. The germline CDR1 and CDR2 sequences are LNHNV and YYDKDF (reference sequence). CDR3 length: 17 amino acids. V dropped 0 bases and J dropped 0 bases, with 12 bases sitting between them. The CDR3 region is CATSRDQDASSYNEQFF. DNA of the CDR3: TGTGCCACCAGCAGAGACCAGGACGCGAGCTCCTACAATGAGCAGTTCTTC.

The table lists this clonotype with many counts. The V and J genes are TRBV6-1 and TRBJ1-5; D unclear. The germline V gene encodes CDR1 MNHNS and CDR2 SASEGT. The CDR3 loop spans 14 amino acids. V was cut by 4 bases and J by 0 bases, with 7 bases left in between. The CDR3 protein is CASSVDYSNQPQHF. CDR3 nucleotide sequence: TGTGCCAGCAGTGTAGATTATAGCAATCAGCCCCAGCATTTT.

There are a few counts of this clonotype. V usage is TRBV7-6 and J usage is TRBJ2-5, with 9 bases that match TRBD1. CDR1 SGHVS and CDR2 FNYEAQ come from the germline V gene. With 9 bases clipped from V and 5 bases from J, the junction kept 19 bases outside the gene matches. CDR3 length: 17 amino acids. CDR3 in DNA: TGTGCCAGACCGGGGCAAACCGGGACAGGGATTGGGGAGACCCAGTACTTC. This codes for CARPGQTGTGIGETQYF.

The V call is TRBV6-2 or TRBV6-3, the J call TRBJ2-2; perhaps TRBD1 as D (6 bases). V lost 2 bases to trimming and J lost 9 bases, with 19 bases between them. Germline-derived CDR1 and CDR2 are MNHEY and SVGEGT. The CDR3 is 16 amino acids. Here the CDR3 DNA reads TGTGCCAGCAGTTACGCCGGGACAATACTCCGTTGGGAGCTGTTTTTT. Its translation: CASSYAGTILRWELFF.

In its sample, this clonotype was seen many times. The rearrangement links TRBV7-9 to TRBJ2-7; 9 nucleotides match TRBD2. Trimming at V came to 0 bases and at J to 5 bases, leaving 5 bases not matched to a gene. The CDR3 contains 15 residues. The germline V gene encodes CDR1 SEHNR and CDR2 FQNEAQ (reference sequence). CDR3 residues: CASSLALAGVDEQYF. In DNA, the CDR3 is TGTGCCAGCAGCTTAGCTTTAGCGGGAGTCGACGAGCAGTACTTC.

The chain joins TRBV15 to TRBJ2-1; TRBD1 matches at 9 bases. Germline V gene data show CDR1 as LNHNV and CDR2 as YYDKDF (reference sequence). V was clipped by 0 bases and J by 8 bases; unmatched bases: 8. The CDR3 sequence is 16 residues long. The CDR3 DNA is TGTGCCACCAGCAGAGAAAAAGGGACAGGGAGGGATGAGCAGTTCTTC. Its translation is CATSREKGTGRDEQFF.

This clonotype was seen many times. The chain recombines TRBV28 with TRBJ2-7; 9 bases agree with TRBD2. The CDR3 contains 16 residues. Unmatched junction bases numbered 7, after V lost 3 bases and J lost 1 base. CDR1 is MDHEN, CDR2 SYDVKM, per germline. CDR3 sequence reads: CASSFLASGISYEQYF. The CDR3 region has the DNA TGTGCCAGCAGTTTTTTGGCTAGCGGGATTTCCTACGAGCAGTACTTC.

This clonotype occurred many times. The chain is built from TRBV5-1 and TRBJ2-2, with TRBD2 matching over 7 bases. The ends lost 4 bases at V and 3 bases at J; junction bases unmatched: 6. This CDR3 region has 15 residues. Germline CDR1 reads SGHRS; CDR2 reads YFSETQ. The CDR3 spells CASSGGDRYTGELFF. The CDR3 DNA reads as TGCGCCAGCAGCGGGGGGGACCGCTACACCGGGGAGCTGTTTTTT.

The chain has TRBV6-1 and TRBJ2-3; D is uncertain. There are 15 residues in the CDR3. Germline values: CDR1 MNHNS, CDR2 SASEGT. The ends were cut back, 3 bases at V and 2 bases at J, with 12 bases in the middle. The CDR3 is CASSEAEYHTDTQYF. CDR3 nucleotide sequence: TGTGCCAGCAGTGAGGCAGAGTACCACACAGATACGCAGTATTTT.

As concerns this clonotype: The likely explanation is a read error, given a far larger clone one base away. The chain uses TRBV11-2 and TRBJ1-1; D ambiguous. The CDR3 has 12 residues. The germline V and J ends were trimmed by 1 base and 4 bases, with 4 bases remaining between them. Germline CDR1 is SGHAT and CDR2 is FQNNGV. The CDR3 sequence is CASSLVSTEAFF. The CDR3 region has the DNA TGTGCCAGCAGCTTAGTCAGCACTGAAGCTTTCTTT.

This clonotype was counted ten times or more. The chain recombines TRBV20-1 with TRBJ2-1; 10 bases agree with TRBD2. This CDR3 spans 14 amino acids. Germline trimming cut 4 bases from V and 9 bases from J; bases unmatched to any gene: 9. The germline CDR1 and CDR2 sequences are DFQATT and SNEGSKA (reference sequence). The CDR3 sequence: CSAIAGGPRGEQFF. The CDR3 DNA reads TGCAGTGCTATAGCGGGAGGCCCGCGGGGTGAGCAGTTCTTC.

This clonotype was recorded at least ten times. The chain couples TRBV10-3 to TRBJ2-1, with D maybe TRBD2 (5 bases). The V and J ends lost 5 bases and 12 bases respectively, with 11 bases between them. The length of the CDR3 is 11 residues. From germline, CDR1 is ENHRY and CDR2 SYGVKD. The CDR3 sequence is CAISFLGGQFF. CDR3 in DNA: TGTGCCATCAGTTTCCTAGGAGGGCAGTTCTTC.

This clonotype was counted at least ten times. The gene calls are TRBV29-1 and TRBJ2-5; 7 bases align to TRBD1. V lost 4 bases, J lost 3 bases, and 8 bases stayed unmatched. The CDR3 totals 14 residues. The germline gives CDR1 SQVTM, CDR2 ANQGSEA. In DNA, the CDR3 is TGCAGCGTTGTTCGTGACAGGGCTAAAGAGACCCAGTACTTC. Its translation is CSVVRDRAKETQYF.

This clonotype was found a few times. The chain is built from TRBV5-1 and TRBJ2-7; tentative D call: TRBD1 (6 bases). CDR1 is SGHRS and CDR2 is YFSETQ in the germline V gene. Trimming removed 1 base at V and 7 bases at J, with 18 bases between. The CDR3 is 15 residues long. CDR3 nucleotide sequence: TGCGCCAGCAGCTTGTCGGGGACATCGGTTGTGGAGCAGTACTTC. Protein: CASSLSGTSVVEQYF. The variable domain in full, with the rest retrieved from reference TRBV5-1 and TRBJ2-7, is KAGVTQTPRYLIKTRGQQVTLSCSPISGHRSVSWYQQTPGQGLQFLFEYFSETQRNKGNFPGRFSGRQFSNSRSEMNVSTLELGDSALYLCASSLSGTSVVEQYFGPGTRLTVT.

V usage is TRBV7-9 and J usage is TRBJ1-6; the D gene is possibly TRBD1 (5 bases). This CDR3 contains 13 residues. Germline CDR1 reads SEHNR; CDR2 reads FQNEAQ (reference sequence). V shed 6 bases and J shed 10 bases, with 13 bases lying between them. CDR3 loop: CASSPGGESPLHF. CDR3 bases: TGTGCCAGCAGTCCCGGGGGGGAATCACCCCTCCACTTT.